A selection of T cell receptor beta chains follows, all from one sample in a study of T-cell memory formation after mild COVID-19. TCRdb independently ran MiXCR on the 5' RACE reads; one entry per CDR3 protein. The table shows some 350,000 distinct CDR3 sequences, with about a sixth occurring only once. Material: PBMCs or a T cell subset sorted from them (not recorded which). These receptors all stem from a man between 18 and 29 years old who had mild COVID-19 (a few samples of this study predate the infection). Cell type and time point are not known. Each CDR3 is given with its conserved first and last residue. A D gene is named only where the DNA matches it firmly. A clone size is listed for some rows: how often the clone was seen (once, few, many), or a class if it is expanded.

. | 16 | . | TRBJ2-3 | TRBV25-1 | TGTGCCAGCAGTGAACGAGGCCAGGGTGGCACAGATACGCAGTATTTT | CASSERGQGGTDTQYF
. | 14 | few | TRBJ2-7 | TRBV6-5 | TGTGCCAGCAGTTACACACGCAGATCCTACGAGCAGTACTTC | CASSYTRRSYEQYF
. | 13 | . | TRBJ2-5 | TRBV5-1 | TGCGCCAGGAACGGCGGGCAGGAAGAGACCCAGTACTTC | CARNGGQEETQYF
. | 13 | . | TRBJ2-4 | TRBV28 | TGTGCCAGCAGAGGACTGGATAAAAACATTCAGTACTTC | CASRGLDKNIQYF
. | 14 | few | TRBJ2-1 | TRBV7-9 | TGTGCCAGCAGCTCGGACAGTCCCTACAATGAGCAGTTCTTC | CASSSDSPYNEQFF
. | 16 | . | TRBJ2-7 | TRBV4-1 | TGCGCCAGCAGCCAAGATTCGGCAGGGAGAGGCTACGAGCAGTACTTC | CASSQDSAGRGYEQYF
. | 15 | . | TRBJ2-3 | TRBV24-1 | TGTGCCACCAGTGATCTAGGGGTTGGAACAGATACGCAGTATTTT | CATSDLGVGTDTQYF
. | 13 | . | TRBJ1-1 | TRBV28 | TGTGCCAGCAGTCTCCGGGACGGAATTGAAGCTTTCTTT | CASSLRDGIEAFF
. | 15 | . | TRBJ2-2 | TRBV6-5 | TGTGCCAGCGCGCTCGGGACGGCGAACACCGGGGAGCTGTTTTTT | CASALGTANTGELFF
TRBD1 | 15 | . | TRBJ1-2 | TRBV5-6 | TGTGCCAGCAGCTTCACGGGACAGGGGAACTATGGCTACACCTTC | CASSFTGQGNYGYTF
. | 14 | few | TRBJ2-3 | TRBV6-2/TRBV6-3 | TGTGCCAGCCATAAGGGGGGCGCGGCAGATACGCAGTATTTT | CASHKGGAADTQYF
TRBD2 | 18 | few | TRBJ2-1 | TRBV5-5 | TGTGCCAGCAGCTTGATGTTTGTGGGGACTAGCGGCTACAATGAGCAGTTCTTC | CASSLMFVGTSGYNEQFF
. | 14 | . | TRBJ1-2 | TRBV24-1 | TGTGCCACCAGAACCGACGGAGGGACGGGCGGCTACACCTTC | CATRTDGGTGGYTF
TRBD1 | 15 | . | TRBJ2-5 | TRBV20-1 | TGCAGTGCCACTTGGACAGGGGGCCCTCAAGAGACCCAGTACTTC | CSATWTGGPQETQYF
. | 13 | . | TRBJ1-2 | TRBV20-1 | TGCAGTGCTATAGAGGGGGGTTACTATGGCTACACCTTC | CSAIEGGYYGYTF
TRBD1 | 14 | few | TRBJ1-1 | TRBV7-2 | TGTGCCAGCAACTCGGGACAGGTGAACACTGAAGCTTTCTTT | CASNSGQVNTEAFF
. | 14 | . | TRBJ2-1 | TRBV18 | TGTGCCAGCTCACCACCAGCCCACGGGGGTGAGCAGTTCTTC | CASSPPAHGGEQFF
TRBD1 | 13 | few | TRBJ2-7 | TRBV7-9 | TGTGCCAGCAGCGGCGGCGACAGGGGGAAGCAGTACTTC | CASSGGDRGKQYF
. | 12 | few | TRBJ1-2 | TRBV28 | TGTGCCAGTTCCACGTCCGGCCTAGGCTACACCTTC | CASSTSGLGYTF
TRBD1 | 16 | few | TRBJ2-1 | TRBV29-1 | TGCAGCGTTGGGCCCCCGACAGGGGGCTCCTACAATGAGCAGTTCTTC | CSVGPPTGGSYNEQFF
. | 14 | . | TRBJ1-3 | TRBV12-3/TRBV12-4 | TGTGCCAGCAGGACAACAGGGCGCAGAAACACCATATATTTT | CASRTTGRRNTIYF
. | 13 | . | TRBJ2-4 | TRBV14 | TGTGCCAGCAGCCAATTTGGCGAAAACATTCAGTACTTC | CASSQFGENIQYF
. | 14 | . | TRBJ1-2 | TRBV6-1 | TGTGCCAGCAGTCAGACGCAAGCTAACTATGGCTACACCTTC | CASSQTQANYGYTF
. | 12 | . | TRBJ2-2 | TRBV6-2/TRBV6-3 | TGTGCCAGCCGCAGGGGCCCGGGGGAGCTGTTTTTT | CASRRGPGELFF
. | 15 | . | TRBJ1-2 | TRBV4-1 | TGCGCCAGCAGCCAAGTCCCAGGGTGGGACTATGGCTACACCTTC | CASSQVPGWDYGYTF
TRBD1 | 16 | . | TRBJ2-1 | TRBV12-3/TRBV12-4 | TGTGCCAGCAGTTTTAACCTCGGGACAGCCTACAATGAGCAGTTCTTC | CASSFNLGTAYNEQFF
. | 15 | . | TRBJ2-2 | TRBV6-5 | TGTGCCAGCAGGGTTTCAGGGGAAGGTATCGGGGAGCTGTTTTTT | CASRVSGEGIGELFF
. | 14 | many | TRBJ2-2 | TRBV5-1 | TGCGCCAGCCTGGGTAGGGGCGACACCGGGGAGCTGTTTTTT | CASLGRGDTGELFF
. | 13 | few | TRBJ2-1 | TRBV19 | TGTGCCAGTAGTCGTGGGGTAGGGGACGAGCAGTTCTTC | CASSRGVGDEQFF
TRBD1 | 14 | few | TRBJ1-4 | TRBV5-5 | TGTGCCAGCAGCTTGGGGCAGGGGGACGAAAAACTGTTTTTT | CASSLGQGDEKLFF
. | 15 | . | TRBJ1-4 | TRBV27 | TGTGCCAGCACCAACCGAGGGAGCTCTAATGAAAAACTGTTTTTT | CASTNRGSSNEKLFF
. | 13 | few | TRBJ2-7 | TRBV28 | TGTGCCAGCAGTCGACAGAGCTCCTACGAGCAGTACTTC | CASSRQSSYEQYF
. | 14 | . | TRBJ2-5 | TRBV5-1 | TGCGCCAGCATTGAGTCCTGGGGCGTTGGGCCCCAGTACTTC | CASIESWGVGPQYF
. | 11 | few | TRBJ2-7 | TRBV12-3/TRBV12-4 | TGTGCCAGCAGCTACCACTACGAGCAGTACTTC | CASSYHYEQYF
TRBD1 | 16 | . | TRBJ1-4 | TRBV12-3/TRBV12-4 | TGTGCCAGCAGTTCCGGACAGGGTCGGCCTAATGAAAAACTGTTTTTT | CASSSGQGRPNEKLFF
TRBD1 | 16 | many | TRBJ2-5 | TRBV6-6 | TGTGCCAGCAGTAAGGGACAGTCAATCTCCCTTGAGACCCAGTACTTC | CASSKGQSISLETQYF
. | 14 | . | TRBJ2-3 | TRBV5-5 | TGTGCCAGCAGCGAGCGGAGTAGCACAGATACGCAGTATTTT | CASSERSSTDTQYF
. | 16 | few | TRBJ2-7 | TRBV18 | TGTGCCAGCTCAAGCTTTCTGGAGGGGGAGGTCTACGAGCAGTACTTC | CASSSFLEGEVYEQYF
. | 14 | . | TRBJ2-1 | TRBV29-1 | TGCAGCGTCCTCCGGGACCCCTCCTACAATGAGCAGTTCTTC | CSVLRDPSYNEQFF
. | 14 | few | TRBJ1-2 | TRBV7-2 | TGTGCCAGCAGCTTTACTGGACAGTCTTATGGCTACACCTTC | CASSFTGQSYGYTF
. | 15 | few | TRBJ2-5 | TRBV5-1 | TGCGCCAGCAGCTTGAGACCCTCCTATCCCCAGACCCAGTACTTC | CASSLRPSYPQTQYF
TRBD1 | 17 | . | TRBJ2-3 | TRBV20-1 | TGCAGTGCTAGAGATCTGAGGGGGCTAGATCCCCTTAATACGCAGTATTTT | CSARDLRGLDPLNTQYF
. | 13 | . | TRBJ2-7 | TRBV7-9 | TGTGCCAGCAGCTTAAACAGGGACTACGAGCAGTACTTC | CASSLNRDYEQYF
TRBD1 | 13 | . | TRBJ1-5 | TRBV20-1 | TGCAGTGCCCAGGGACAGAGCAATCAGCCCCAGCATTTT | CSAQGQSNQPQHF
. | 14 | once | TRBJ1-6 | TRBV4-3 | TGCGCCAGCGGATCGACAGCGGGGAATTCACCCCTCCACTTT | CASGSTAGNSPLHF
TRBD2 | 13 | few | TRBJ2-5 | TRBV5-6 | TGTGCCAGCAGCGTAGCGGGCCAAGAGACCCAGTACTTC | CASSVAGQETQYF